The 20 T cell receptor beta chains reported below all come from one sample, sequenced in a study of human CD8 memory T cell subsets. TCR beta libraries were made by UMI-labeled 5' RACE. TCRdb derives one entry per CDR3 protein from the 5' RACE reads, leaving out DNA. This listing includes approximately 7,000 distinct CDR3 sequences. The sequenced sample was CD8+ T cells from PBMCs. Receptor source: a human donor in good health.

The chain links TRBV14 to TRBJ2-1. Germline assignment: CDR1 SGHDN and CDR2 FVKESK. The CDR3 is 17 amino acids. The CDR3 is CASSQTFRRTAYNEQFF.

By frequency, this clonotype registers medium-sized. CDR3 sequence reads: CASSLAVNTEAFF. The rearrangement uses TRBV12-3 or TRBV12-4 and TRBJ1-1. This CDR3 region has 13 residues.

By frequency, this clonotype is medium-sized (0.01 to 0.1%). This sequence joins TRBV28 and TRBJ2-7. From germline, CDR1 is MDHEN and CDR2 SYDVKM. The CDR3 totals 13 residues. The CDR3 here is CASSFTGPYEQYF.

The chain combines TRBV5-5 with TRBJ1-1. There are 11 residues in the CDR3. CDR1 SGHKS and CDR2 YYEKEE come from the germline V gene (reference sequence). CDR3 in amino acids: CASSLTLEAFF.

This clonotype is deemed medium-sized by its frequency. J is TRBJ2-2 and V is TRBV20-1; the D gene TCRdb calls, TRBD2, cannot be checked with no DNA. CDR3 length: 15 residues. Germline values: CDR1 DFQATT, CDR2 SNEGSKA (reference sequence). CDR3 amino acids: CSASRTSGSTGELFF.

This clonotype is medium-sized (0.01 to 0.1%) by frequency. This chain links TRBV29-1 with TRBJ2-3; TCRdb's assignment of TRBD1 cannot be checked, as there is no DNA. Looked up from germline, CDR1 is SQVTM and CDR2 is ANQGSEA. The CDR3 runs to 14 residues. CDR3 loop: CSVEEQGAGDTQYF.

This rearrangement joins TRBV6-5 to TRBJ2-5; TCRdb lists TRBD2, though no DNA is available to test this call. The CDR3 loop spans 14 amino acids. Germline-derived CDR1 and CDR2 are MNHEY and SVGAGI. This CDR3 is CASSRTQREETQYF.

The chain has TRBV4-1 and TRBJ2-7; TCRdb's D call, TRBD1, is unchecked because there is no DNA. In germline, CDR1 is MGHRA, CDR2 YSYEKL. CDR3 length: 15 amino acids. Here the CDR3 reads CASSLGTGGGYEQYF.

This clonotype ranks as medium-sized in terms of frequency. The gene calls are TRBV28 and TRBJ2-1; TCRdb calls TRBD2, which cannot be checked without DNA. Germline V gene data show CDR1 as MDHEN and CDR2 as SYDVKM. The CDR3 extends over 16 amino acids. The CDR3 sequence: CASSLGLAGVGNEQFF.

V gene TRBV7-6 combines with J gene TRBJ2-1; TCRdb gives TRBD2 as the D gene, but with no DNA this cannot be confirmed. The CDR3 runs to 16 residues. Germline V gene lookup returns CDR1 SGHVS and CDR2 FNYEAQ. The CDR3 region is CASSLGGGRALGEQFF.

The CDR3 sequence is CSATTQAQGGYTF. This chain joins TRBV20-1 and TRBJ1-2. Germline V gene data show CDR1 as DFQATT and CDR2 as SNEGSKA (reference sequence). The CDR3 has 13 amino acids.

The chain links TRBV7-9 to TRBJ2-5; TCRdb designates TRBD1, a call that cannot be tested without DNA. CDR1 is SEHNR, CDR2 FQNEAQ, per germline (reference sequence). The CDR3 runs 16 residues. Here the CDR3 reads CASSLGSRGRKETQYF. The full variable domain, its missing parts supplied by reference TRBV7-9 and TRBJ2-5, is DTGVSQNPRHKITKRGQNVTFRCDPISEHNRLYWYRQTLGQGPEFLTYFQNEAQLEKSRLLSDRFSAERPKGSFSTLEIQRTEQGDSAMYLCASSLGSRGRKETQYFGPGTRLLVL.

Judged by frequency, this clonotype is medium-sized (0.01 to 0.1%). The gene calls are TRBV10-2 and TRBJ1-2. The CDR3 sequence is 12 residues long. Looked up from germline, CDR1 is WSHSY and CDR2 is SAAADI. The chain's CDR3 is CASRIGLDGYTF.

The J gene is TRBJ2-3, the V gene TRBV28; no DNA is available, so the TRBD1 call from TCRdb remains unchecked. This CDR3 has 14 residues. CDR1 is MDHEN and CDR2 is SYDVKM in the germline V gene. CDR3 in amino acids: CASSVGTGTDTQYF.

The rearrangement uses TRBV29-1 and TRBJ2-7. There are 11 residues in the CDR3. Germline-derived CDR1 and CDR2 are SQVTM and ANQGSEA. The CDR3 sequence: CSVEESYEQYF.

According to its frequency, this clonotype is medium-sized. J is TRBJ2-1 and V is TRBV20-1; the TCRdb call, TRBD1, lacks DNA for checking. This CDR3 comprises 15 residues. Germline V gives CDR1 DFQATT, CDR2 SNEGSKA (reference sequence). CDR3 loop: CSAVPQGSSYNEQFF.

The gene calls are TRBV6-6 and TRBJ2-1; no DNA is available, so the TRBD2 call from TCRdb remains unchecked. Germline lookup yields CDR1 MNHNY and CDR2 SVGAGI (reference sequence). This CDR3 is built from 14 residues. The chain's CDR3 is CASSYFPADNEQFF.

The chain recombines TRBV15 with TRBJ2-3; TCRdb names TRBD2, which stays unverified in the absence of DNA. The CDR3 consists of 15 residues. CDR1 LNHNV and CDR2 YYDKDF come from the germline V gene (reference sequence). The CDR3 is CATSRGRAGTDTQYF.

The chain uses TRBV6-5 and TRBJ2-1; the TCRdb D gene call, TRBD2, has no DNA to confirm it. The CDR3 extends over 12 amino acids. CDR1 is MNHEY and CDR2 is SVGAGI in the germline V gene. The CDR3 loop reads CASLAEDNEQFF.

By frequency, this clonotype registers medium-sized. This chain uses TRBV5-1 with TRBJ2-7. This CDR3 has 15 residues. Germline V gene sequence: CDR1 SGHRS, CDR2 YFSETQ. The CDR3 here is CASSLEGPSLYEQYF.